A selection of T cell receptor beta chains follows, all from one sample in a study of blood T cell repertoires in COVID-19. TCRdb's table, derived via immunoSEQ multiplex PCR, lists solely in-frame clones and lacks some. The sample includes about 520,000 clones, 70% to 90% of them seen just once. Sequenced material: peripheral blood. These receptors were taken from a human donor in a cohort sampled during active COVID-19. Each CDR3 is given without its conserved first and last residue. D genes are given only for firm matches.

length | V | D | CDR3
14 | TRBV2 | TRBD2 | ASKTINGRSSYEQY
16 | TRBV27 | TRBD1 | ASSPSRGQSPMNTEAF
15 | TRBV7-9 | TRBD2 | ASSRFLGTSDQETQY
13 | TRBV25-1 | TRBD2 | ASSGGTTWGNEQF
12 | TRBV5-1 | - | ASSKRQAGDTIY
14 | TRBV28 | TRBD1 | ASERDRGAPNQPQH
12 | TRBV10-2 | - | ASHSGVGNQPQH
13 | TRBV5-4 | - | ASSLARGQNTEAF
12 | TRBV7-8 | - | ASSSLTANTEAF
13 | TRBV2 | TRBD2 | ASRVSGARGDTQY
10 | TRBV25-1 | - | ASSLGGAEAF
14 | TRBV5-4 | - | ASSLGATATNTEAF
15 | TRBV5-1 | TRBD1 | ASSLPGTDDLTDTQY
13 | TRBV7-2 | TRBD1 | ASGPRTGNTGELF
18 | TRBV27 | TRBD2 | ASSERGLILAGGSYNEQF
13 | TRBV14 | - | ASSHKQGFDYEQY
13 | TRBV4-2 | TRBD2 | ASSVGTSVAYEQY
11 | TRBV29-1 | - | SVDRGGVTEAF
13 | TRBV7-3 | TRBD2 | ASSLNPGGSYEQY
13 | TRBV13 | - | ASSLADSKNEKLF
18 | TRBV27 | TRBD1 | ASRKSPTGIGRNSNQPQH
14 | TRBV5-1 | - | ASSSSTAALSKSYT
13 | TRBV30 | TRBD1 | AWSALDRARAEAF
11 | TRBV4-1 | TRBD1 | ASSQGTADGYT
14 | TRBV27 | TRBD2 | ASLSNSGRTYNEQF
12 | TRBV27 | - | ASRGGSLNTEAF
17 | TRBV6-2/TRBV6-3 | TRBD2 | ASSYHGLAGATATYEQY
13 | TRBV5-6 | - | ASSPRTGRGETQY
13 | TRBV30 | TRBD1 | AWRGIGTAYEKLF
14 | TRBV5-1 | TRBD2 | ASSLESGRAGYEQY
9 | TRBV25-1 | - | ASSFRDEQF
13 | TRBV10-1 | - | ASSDGGPSGNTIY
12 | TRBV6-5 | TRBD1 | ASRKTGGGQPQH
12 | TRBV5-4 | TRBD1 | ASQGTVRATEAF
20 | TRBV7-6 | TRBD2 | ASSLGRGFPGLAGGALYEQY
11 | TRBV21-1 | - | ASTYRGNYGYT
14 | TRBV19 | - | ASSSSGTLFSDEQF